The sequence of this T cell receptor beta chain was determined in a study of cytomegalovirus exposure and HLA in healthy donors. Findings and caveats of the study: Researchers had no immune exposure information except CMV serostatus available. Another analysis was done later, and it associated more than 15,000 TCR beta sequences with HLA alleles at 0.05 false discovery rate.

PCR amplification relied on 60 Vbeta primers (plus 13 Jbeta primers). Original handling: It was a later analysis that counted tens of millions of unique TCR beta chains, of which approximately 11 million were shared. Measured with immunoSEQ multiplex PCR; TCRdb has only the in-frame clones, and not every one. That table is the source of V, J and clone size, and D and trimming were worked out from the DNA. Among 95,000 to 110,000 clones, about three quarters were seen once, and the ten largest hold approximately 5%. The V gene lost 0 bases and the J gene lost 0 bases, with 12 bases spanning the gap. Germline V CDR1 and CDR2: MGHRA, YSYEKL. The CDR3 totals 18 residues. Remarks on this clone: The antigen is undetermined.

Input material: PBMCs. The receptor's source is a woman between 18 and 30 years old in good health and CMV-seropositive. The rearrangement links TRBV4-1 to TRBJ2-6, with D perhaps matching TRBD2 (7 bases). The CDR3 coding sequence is TGCGCCAGCAGCCAAGAGGGGGGGCAGCTCTCTGGGGCCAACGTCCTGACTTTC. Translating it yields CASSQEGGQLSGANVLTF.